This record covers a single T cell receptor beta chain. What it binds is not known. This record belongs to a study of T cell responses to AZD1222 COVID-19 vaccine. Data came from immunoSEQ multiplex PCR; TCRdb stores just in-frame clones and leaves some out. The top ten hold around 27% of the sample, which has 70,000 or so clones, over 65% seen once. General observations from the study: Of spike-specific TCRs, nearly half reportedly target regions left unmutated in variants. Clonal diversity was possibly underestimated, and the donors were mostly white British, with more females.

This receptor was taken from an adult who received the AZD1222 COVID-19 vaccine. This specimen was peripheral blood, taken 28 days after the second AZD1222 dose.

The CDR3 sequence is CASSLDVGQPQHF. In DNA, the CDR3 is TGTGCCAGCAGTTTAGACGTGGGGCAGCCCCAGCATTTT. This chain links TRBV27 with TRBJ1-5; D is unclear. Germline V lookup: CDR1 MNHEY, CDR2 SMNVEV (reference sequence). The CDR3 runs to 13 residues. V lost 2 bases to trimming and J lost 7 bases, with 9 bases between them.